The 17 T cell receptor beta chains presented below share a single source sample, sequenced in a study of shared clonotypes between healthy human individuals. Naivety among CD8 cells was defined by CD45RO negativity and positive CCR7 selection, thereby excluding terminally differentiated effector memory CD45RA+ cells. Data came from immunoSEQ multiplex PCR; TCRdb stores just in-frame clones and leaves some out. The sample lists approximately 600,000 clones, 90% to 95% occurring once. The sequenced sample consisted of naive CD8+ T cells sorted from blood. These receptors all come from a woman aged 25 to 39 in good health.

The CDR3 region is CASSLGASTDTQYF. Here the CDR3 DNA reads TGTGCCAGCAGCCTGGGCGCTAGCACAGATACGCAGTATTTT. V usage is TRBV4-2 and J usage is TRBJ2-3; unclear D gene. Germline V gives CDR1 LGHNA, CDR2 YNFKEQ. The ends were cut back, 4 bases at V and 0 bases at J, with 8 bases in the middle. This CDR3 has 14 amino acids.

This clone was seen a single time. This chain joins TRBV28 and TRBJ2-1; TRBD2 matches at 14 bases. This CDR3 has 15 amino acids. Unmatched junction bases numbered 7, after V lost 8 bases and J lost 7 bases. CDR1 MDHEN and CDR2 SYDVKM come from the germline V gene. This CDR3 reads CASCTGLAGVNEQFF. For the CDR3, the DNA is TGTGCCAGCTGTACGGGACTAGCGGGAGTAAATGAGCAGTTCTTC.

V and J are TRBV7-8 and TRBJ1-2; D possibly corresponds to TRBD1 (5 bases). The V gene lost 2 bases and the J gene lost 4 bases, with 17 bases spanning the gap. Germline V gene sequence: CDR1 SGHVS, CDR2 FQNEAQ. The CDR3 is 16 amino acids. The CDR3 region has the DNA TGTGCCAGCAGCTTACAAGGCCGGACAAATCTCTATGGCTACACCTTC. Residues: CASSLQGRTNLYGYTF.

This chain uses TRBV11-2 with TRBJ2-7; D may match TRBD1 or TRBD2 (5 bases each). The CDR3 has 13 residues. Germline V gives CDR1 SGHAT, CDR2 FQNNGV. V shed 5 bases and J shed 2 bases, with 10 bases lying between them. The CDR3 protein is CASSRGPPYEQYF. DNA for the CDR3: TGTGCCAGCAGCCGGGGACCACCCTACGAGCAGTACTTC.

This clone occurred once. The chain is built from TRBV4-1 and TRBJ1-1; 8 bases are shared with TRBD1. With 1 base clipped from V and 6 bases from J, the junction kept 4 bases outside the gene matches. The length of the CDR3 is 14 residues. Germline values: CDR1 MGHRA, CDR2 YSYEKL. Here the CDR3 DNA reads TGCGCCAGCAGCCAAGTGACAGGGGCCGCTGAAGCTTTCTTT. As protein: CASSQVTGAAEAFF.

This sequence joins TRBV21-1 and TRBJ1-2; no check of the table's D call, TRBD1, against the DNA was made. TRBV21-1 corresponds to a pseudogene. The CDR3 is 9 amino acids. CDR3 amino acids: CATDYGYTF. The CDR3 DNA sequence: TGTGCCACAGACTATGGCTACACCTTC.

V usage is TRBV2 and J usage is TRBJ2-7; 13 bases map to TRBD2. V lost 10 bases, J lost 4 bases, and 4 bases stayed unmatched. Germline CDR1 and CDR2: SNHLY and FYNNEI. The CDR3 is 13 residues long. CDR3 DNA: TGTGCCATCGGACTAGCGGGGGATTACGAGCAGTACTTC. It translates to CAIGLAGDYEQYF.

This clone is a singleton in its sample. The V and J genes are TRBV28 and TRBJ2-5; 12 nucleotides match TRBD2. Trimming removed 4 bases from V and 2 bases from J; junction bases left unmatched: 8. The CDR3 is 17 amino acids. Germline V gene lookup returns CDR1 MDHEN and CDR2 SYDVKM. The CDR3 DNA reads TGTGCCAGCAGTTGGGGGACGGGACTAGCGGGTCAAGAGACCCAGTACTTC. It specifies CASSWGTGLAGQETQYF.

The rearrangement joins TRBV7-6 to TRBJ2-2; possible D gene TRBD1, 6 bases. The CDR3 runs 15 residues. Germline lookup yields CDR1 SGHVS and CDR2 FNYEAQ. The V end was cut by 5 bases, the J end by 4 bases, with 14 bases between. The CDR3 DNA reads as TGTGCCAGCAGCGAAGGACAGCGCCTCACCGGGGAGCTGTTTTTT. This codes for CASSEGQRLTGELFF.

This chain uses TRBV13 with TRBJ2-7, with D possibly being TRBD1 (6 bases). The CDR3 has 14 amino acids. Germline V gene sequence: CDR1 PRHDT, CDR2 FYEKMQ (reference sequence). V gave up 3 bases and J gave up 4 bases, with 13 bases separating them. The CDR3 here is CASSFQGMGYEQYF. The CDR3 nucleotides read TGTGCCAGCAGCTTTCAGGGGATGGGATACGAGCAGTACTTC. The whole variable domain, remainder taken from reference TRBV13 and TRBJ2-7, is AAGVIQSPRHLIKEKRETATLKCYPIPRHDTVYWYQQGPGQDPQFLISFYEKMQSDKGSIPDRFSAQQFSDYHSELNMSSLELGDSALYFCASSFQGMGYEQYFGPGTRLTVT.

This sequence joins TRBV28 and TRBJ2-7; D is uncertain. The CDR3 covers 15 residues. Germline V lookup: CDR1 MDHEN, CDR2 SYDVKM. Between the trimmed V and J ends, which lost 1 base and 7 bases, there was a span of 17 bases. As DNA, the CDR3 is TGTGCCAGCAGTTTATCCCCGATAGTCGGTATTGAGCAGTACTTC. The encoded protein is CASSLSPIVGIEQYF.

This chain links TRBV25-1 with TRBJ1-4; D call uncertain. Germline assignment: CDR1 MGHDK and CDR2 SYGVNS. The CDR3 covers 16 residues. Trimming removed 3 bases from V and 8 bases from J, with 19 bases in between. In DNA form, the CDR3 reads TGTGCCAGCAGTGACTTTGGAGAGGGTCTGGGAGAAAAACTGTTTTTT. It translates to CASSDFGEGLGEKLFF.

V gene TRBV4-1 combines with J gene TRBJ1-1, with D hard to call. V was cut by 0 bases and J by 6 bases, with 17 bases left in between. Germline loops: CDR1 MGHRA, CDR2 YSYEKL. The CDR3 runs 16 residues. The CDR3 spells CASSQDRASGHPEAFF. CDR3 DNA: TGCGCCAGCAGCCAAGACCGGGCGTCTGGGCATCCTGAAGCTTTCTTT.

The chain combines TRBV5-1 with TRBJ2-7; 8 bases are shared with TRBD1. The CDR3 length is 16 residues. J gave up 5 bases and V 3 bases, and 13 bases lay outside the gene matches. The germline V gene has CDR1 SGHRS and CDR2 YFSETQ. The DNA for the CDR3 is TGCGCCAGCAGCTCGGAGGCGTCAGGGGGCCTCAACGAGCAGTACTTC. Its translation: CASSSEASGGLNEQYF.

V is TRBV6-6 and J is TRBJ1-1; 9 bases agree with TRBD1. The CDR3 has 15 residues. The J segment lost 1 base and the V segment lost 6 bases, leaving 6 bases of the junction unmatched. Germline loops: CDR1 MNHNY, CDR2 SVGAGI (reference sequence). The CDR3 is CASSQTGGRNTEAFF. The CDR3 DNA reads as TGTGCCAGCAGCCAAACAGGGGGCCGGAACACTGAAGCTTTCTTT.

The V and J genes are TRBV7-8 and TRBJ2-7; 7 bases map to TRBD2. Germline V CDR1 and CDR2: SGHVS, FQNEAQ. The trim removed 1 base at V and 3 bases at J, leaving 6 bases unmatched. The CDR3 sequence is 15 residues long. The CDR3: CASSLVGGGHYEQYF. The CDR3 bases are TGTGCCAGCAGCTTAGTGGGGGGAGGGCACTACGAGCAGTACTTC.

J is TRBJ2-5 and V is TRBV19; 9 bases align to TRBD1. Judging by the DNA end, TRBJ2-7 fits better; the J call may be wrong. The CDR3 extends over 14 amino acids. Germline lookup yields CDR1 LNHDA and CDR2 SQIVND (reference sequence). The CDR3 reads CASSLGTGSYEQYF. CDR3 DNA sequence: TGTGCCAGTAGTCTCGGGACAGGGAGCTACGAGCAGTACTTC.